Listed below are T cell receptor beta chains from one sample, sequenced in a study of blood T cell repertoires in COVID-19. Repertoires were generated with immunoSEQ multiplex PCR, while TCRdb's copy carries only in-frame clones and drops some. The data show about 70,000 clones, roughly 87% seen once. Sequences were obtained from peripheral blood. These receptors were collected from a man aged 45 to 65 with active COVID-19. The CDR3 runs from the conserved cysteine through the conserved F or W. Each record gives: V gene, D gene, clone size, J gene, CDR3 DNA, CDR3 protein. D genes are given only for firm matches. Size is stated for part of the rows, as once, few or many counts, or as a class when the clone is expanded.

>TRBV13|TRBD2|once|TRBJ2-1
TGTGCCAGCAGCTTCGGGGGGGCCTACAATGAGCAGTTCTTC
CASSFGGAYNEQFF
>TRBV2|TRBD1|.|TRBJ2-5
TGTGCCAGCAGTGAAGAGGACAGGGTCCCCCAAGAGACCCAGTACTTC
CASSEEDRVPQETQYF
>TRBV6-6|.|.|TRBJ1-1
TGTGCCAGCAGTTACTCCGAGACAGAGAACACTGAAGCTTTCTTT
CASSYSETENTEAFF
>TRBV4-1|.|.|TRBJ2-7
TGCGCCAGCAGCCAAGATCTTCAAACAGGCCGCACCTACGAGCAGTACTTC
CASSQDLQTGRTYEQYF
>TRBV30|.|.|TRBJ2-1
TGTGCCTGGAGTCTTCGTGGGAGCGGATTCAATGAGCAGTTCTTC
CAWSLRGSGFNEQFF
>TRBV18|.|few|TRBJ1-3
TGTGCCAGCTCACCAACTCCGTCACAGACTGGAAACACCATATATTTT
CASSPTPSQTGNTIYF
>TRBV30|.|.|TRBJ2-6
TGTGCCTGCACAGATCCTGGGGCCAACGTCCTGACTTTC
CACTDPGANVLTF
>TRBV6-5|.|.|TRBJ1-5
TGTGCCAGCAGACAGGGTTCCAATCAGCCCCAGCATTTT
CASRQGSNQPQHF
>TRBV6-2/TRBV6-3|.|.|TRBJ1-6
TGTGCCAGCAGTTACTCACAGAGCTCCTATAATTCACCCCTCCACTTT
CASSYSQSSYNSPLHF
>TRBV18|TRBD1|.|TRBJ2-7
TGTGCCAGCTCACAACAAACAGGGGTTGGCTACGAGCAGTACTTC
CASSQQTGVGYEQYF
>TRBV7-9|.|.|TRBJ1-2
TGTGCCAGCAGCTTAGGTTCCCCCATAGACTATGGCTACACCTTC
CASSLGSPIDYGYTF
>TRBV7-9|TRBD1|.|TRBJ1-4
TGTGCCAGCACCGATCCGGGACAGGAGAATGAAAAACTGTTTTTT
CASTDPGQENEKLFF
>TRBV29-1|TRBD2|.|TRBJ2-3
TGCAGCGTTGACGACCCGGGGGGGACAGATACGCAGTATTTT
CSVDDPGGTDTQYF
>TRBV5-5|.|.|TRBJ1-1
TGTGCCAGCAGCTTGGATCCCGGGTACACTGAAGCTTTCTTT
CASSLDPGYTEAFF
>TRBV6-6|.|.|TRBJ1-1
TGTGCCAGCACCACACGGAGGTTGCTTGGCACTGAAGCTTTCTTT
CASTTRRLLGTEAFF
>TRBV5-1|TRBD1|.|TRBJ2-7
TGCGCCAGCAGCCTCCGGACAGGGGCTTTATACGAGCAGTACTTC
CASSLRTGALYEQYF
>TRBV9|TRBD2|.|TRBJ2-1
TGTGCCAGCAGCGGGACTAGCGGGGGTCGCAATGAGCAGTTCTTC
CASSGTSGGRNEQFF
>TRBV29-1|TRBD1|.|TRBJ2-3
TGCAGCGTCATCCGGGGACAGGGAAGCACAGATACGCAGTATTTT
CSVIRGQGSTDTQYF
>TRBV29-1|.|.|TRBJ1-1
TGCAGCGTTTCCAAGGGGTTGAACACTGAAGCTTTCTTT
CSVSKGLNTEAFF
>TRBV11-2|.|.|TRBJ2-5
TGTGCCAGCAGCCCCTTACTTAGGGAGCAAGAGACCCAGTACTTC
CASSPLLREQETQYF
>TRBV21-1|.|.|TRBJ2-7
TGTGCCAGCAGCAAACTCTGGAGTTTTCTGACTTCCCCGTTCTGCGAGCAGTACTTC
CASSKLWSFLTSPFCEQYF
>TRBV28|TRBD1|.|TRBJ2-5
TGTGCCAGCAGTTCCTTAAGACAGGGGCCGGTCCAAGAGACCCAGTACTTC
CASSSLRQGPVQETQYF
>TRBV12-3/TRBV12-4|.|.|TRBJ1-5
TGTGCCAGCAAGGTCGGGTTCGTGCAGCCCCAGCATTTT
CASKVGFVQPQHF
>TRBV7-2|.|.|TRBJ1-3
TGTGCCAGCAGCCCCCCGGGACTGCGCTCTGGAAACACCATATATTTT
CASSPPGLRSGNTIYF
>TRBV9|.|.|TRBJ1-4
TGTGCCAGCAGCGTTGGGGGGACTGCAACTAATGAAAAACTGTTTTTT
CASSVGGTATNEKLFF
>TRBV2|TRBD1|.|TRBJ2-5
TGTGCCAGCAGTTGGGACAGCACAGAGACCCAGTACTTC
CASSWDSTETQYF
>TRBV10-3|.|.|TRBJ1-1
TGTGCCATCAGTGAGTCGACGGACTTTGAAGCTTTCTTT
CAISESTDFEAFF
>TRBV6-5|.|.|TRBJ2-1
TGTGCCAGCAGTATTGGAGGGGTCTACAATGAGCAGTTCTTC
CASSIGGVYNEQFF
>TRBV4-1|TRBD1|.|TRBJ1-6
TGCGCCAGCAGCCAAGCCAGGGGGCTTAATTCACCCCTCCACTTT
CASSQARGLNSPLHF
>TRBV5-6|TRBD1|.|TRBJ1-2
TGTGCCAGCAGCAGGGCAGGGGGCTTAGCTAACTATGGCTACACCTTC
CASSRAGGLANYGYTF
>TRBV7-9|TRBD1|.|TRBJ2-2
TGTGCCAGCAGCCCGGGACAGGGGGCGGACACCGGGGAGCTGTTTTTT
CASSPGQGADTGELFF
>TRBV2|TRBD2|.|TRBJ2-5
TGTGCCAGCAGGGGAGGGACTAGCGGAGTGGTAGGGACCCAGTACTTC
CASRGGTSGVVGTQYF
>TRBV3-1/TRBV3-2|TRBD2|.|TRBJ2-2
TGTGCCAGCAGCCAAGGGCTAGCGGGGCACACCGGGGAGCTGTTTTTT
CASSQGLAGHTGELFF
>TRBV14|.|.|TRBJ2-7
TGTGCCAGCAGCCATCCCAGGGGTTACGAGCAGTACTTC
CASSHPRGYEQYF
>TRBV7-9|.|.|TRBJ2-5
TGTGCCAGCAGCCCAGGGGTGGGCCAAGAGACCCAGTACTTC
CASSPGVGQETQYF
>TRBV5-1|.|few|TRBJ2-2
TGCGCCAGCAGGACAGGAACCGGGGAGCTGTTTTTT
CASRTGTGELFF
>TRBV19|TRBD1|.|TRBJ2-1
TGTGCCAGTAGTCCCTGGTCAACAGGGGGCGCTTACAATGAGCAGTTCTTC
CASSPWSTGGAYNEQFF
>TRBV5-6|.|.|TRBJ1-2
TGTGCCAGCAGCATCCGGGGAATTGGTGGCTACACCTTC
CASSIRGIGGYTF
>TRBV5-1|.|.|TRBJ2-7
TGCGCCAGCAGCTTGAGAAGGACTCCCTACGAGCAGTACTTC
CASSLRRTPYEQYF
>TRBV7-9|TRBD2|.|TRBJ2-2
TGTGCCAGCAGCTTATCCCCCCTAGCGGGGGGTAACACCGGGGAGCTGTTTTTT
CASSLSPLAGGNTGELFF
>TRBV5-1|.|.|TRBJ2-3
TGCGCCAGCAGCGCTGGCCCCGGACAGTCTAGCACAGATACGCAGTATTTT
CASSAGPGQSSTDTQYF
>TRBV4-3|TRBD1|.|TRBJ1-6
TGCGCCAGCAGCCTGGACAGGGATAATTCACCCCTCCACTTT
CASSLDRDNSPLHF
>TRBV7-8|.|.|TRBJ2-1
TGTGCCAGCAGCTTTCGGGGGGCCTCCTACAATGAGCAGTTCTTC
CASSFRGASYNEQFF
>TRBV2|.|.|TRBJ2-7
TGTGCCAGCGGGGGGTCCTACGAGCAGTACTTC
CASGGSYEQYF
>TRBV28|.|.|TRBJ1-3
TGTGCCAGCAGTCCCCCGGGATCTAACTCTGGAAACACCATATATTTT
CASSPPGSNSGNTIYF
>TRBV28|TRBD1|.|TRBJ1-5
TGTGCCAGCAGTTCCGAATTTACAGGGGGCGGTCAGCCCCAGCATTTT
CASSSEFTGGGQPQHF
>TRBV2|.|.|TRBJ1-1
TGTGCCAGCAGTGAAGATGGAGGGATAGAAGCTTTCTTT
CASSEDGGIEAFF
>TRBV2|.|.|TRBJ1-1
TGTGCCAGCAGCGTGAACACTGAAGCTTTCTTT
CASSVNTEAFF